The sequence of this TCR beta chain was determined in a study of CD8 T cells in ankylosing spondylitis. Overall study findings and caveats: CD8+ by phenotype, disease-linked clones were relatively rare in peripheral blood. It appeared that ankylosing spondylitis blood was characterized by a TCR beta motif of under ten highly homologous variants.

One entry per CDR3 protein results from TCRdb running MiXCR on the 5' RACE reads. The sample carries 700,000 to 850,000 distinct CDR3 sequences, 12% recorded once. The CDR3 contains 13 residues. Germline V gene lookup returns CDR1 ENHRY and CDR2 SYGVKD. V shed 3 bases and J shed 5 bases, with 8 bases lying between them. This clonotype was counted only a few times. Its antigen remains unidentified. The chain joins TRBV10-3 to TRBJ1-5; D remains ambiguous. The origin of this receptor is a male donor with ankylosing spondylitis. The sequenced material came from blood, either unsorted or a sorted T cell fraction (not recorded which). This CDR3 reads CAISEVLHQPQHF. The CDR3 coding sequence is TGTGCCATCAGTGAAGTCCTACATCAGCCCCAGCATTTT.